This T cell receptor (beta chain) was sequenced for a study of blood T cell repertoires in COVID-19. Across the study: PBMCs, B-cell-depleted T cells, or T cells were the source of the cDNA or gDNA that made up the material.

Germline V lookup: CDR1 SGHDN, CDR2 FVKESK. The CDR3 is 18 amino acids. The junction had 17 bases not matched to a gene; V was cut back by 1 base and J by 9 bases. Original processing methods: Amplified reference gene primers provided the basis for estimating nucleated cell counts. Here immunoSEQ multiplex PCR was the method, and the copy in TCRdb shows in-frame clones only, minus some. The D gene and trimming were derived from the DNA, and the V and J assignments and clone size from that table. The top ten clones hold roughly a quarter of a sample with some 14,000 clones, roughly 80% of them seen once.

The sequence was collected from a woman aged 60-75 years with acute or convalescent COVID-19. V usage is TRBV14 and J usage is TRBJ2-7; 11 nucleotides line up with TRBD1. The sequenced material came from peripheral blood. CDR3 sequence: CASSQGLKDRGPSGGQYF. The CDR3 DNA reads TGTGCCAGCAGCCAAGGGCTCAAGGACAGGGGGCCGTCCGGGGGGCAGTACTTC. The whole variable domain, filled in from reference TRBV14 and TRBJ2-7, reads EAGVTQFPSHSVIEKGQTVTLRCDPISGHDNLYWYRRVMGKEIKFLLHFVKESKQDESGMPNNRFLAERTGGTYSTLKVQPAELEDSGVYFCASSQGLKDRGPSGGQYFGPGTRLTVT.